These 18 T cell receptor beta chains were all obtained from the same sample, sequenced in a study of blood T cells in healthy people across ages. Sample-barcoded 5' priming and a J-beta primer mix drove a second PCR of roughly 6 to 12 cycles. TCRdb recomputed calls from the 5' RACE reads with MiXCR, one row per CDR3 protein. The sample has some 320,000 distinct CDR3 sequences, less than 30% seen once. Sequencing input: blood. All receptors derive from a woman aged 65 to 85 in good health.

Ten or more counts support this clonotype. The CDR3 bases are TGCGCCGGGACAGCCCATTCCACTAACTATGGCTACACCTTC. Translating gives CAGTAHSTNYGYTF. V and J are TRBV29-1 and TRBJ1-2; 7 bases are shared with TRBD1. CDR1 SQVTM and CDR2 ANQGSEA come from the germline V gene. The CDR3 runs 14 residues. Full variable domain (remainder filled in from reference TRBV29-1 and TRBJ1-2): SAVISQKPSRDICQRGTSLTIQCQVDSQVTMMFWYRQQPGQSLTLIATANQGSEATYESGFVIDKFPISRPNLTFSTLTVSNMSPEDSSIYLCAGTAHSTNYGYTFGSGTRLTVV.

The genes are TRBV11-2 and TRBJ1-1; D ambiguous. The CDR3 length is 14 residues. The V and J ends lost 0 bases and 1 base respectively, with 6 bases between them. Looked up from germline, CDR1 is SGHAT and CDR2 is FQNNGV. The CDR3 coding sequence is TGTGCCAGCAGCTTAGACACCCCGAACACTGAAGCTTTCTTT. Translating gives CASSLDTPNTEAFF.

This clonotype was observed a few times. CDR3 sequence: CASRTSAYEQYF. The CDR3 DNA reads TGTGCCAGCCGGACTAGCGCCTACGAGCAGTACTTC. This chain joins TRBV28 and TRBJ2-7; 9 nucleotides agree with TRBD2. The ends lost 8 bases at V and 2 bases at J; junction bases unmatched: 1. Germline V gene sequence: CDR1 MDHEN, CDR2 SYDVKM. This CDR3 contains 12 residues. Full variable domain (rest looked up from reference TRBV28 and TRBJ2-7): DVKVTQSSRYLVKRTGEKVFLECVQDMDHENMFWYRQDPGLGLRLIYFSYDVKMKEKGDIPEGYSVSREKKERFSLILESASTNQTSMYLCASRTSAYEQYFGPGTRLTVT.

The chain carries TRBV5-1 and TRBJ2-1; D is perhaps TRBD2 (6 bases). The CDR3 is 14 amino acids. Germline V lookup: CDR1 SGHRS, CDR2 YFSETQ. Trimming stripped 0 bases from V and 12 bases from J, with 16 bases between. The CDR3 loop reads CASSLGRGSVGQFF. The CDR3 DNA is TGCGCCAGCAGCTTGGGGAGGGGCAGCGTCGGGCAGTTCTTC.

The sample holds one count of this clonotype. This may come from a read error, since a much larger clone is one base off. The genes are TRBV28 and TRBJ2-3; 9 nucleotides align to TRBD1. Germline CDR1 and CDR2: MDHEN and SYDVKM. The CDR3 loop spans 15 amino acids. The CDR3 region is CASSSLGQGTDTQCF. The CDR3, as DNA: TGTGCCAGCAGTTCCCTGGGACAGGGCACAGATACGCAGTGTTTT.

This clonotype was detected many times. This sequence joins TRBV9 and TRBJ1-4; 8 nucleotides agree with TRBD1. V was pared by 3 bases and J by 8 bases, with 21 bases of the junction left unmatched. The CDR3 extends over 19 amino acids. The germline CDR1 and CDR2 sequences are SGDLS and YYNGEE. The CDR3 coding sequence is TGTGCCAGCAGCGCGACCCCCGGGACAGGACCTACCCGTAGCGAAAAACTGTTTTTT. Amino acid sequence: CASSATPGTGPTRSEKLFF.

The chain employs TRBV7-2 and TRBJ1-2, with 10 bases aligning to TRBD1. After removal of 4 bases from V and 6 bases from J, the junction contained 5 bases not matched to a gene. In germline, CDR1 is SGHTA, CDR2 FQGNSA. The CDR3 runs 14 residues. CDR3 in DNA: TGTGCCAGCAGCTACCAGGACAGGGGGAATGGCTACACCTTC. As protein: CASSYQDRGNGYTF.

This clonotype was detected only a few times. The chain links TRBV7-8 to TRBJ2-7; D gene ambiguous. Germline lookup yields CDR1 SGHVS and CDR2 FQNEAQ. The CDR3 length is 15 residues. Between the trimmed V and J ends, which lost 1 base and 7 bases, there was a span of 17 bases. The CDR3, as DNA: TGTGCCAGCAGCTTAGTCCGCACCTCTCTAGGGGAGCAGTACTTC. This translates into CASSLVRTSLGEQYF.

This clonotype was seen repeatedly, ten times or more. CDR3 amino acids: CASSQESTGRLNIQYF. CDR3 nucleotides: TGTGCCAGCAGCCAAGAATCGACAGGGAGGTTGAACATTCAGTACTTC. The chain recombines TRBV4-2 with TRBJ2-4, with D perhaps matching TRBD1 (7 bases). The CDR3 contains 16 residues. Germline CDR1 LGHNA, CDR2 YNFKEQ. Trimming took off 0 bases at V and 7 bases at J, with 16 bases between the two ends.

Notes on this clonotype: The final CDR3 position lacks the conserved phenylalanine or tryptophan, pointing to a likely read error. The chain links TRBV19 to TRBJ1-2, with D possibly being TRBD1 (6 bases). Germline values: CDR1 LNHDA, CDR2 SQIVND (reference sequence). Between the trimmed V and J ends, which lost 7 bases and 2 bases, there was a span of 17 bases. This CDR3 is 15 amino acids long. The CDR3 DNA sequence: TGTGCCAGTACTGCGACAGGATTCTACAACTATGGCTACACCTCC. Encoded protein: CASTATGFYNYGYTS.

The rearrangement links TRBV6-1 to TRBJ2-1; 10 nucleotides align to TRBD2. V shed 8 bases, J shed 5 bases, and the junction held 18 bases outside the gene matches. From germline, CDR1 is MNHNS and CDR2 SASEGT. This CDR3 has 18 residues. The CDR3: CASPPGLARSFLDNEQFF. The CDR3 bases are TGTGCCAGCCCCCCGGGACTAGCGAGATCCTTTCTGGACAATGAGCAGTTCTTC.

At least ten counts were recorded for this clonotype. The chain employs TRBV5-6 and TRBJ1-1; TRBD1 might be the D (5 bases). Deletions cut 1 base from V and 5 bases from J, with 9 bases between. This CDR3 spans 13 amino acids. In germline, CDR1 is SGHDT, CDR2 YYEEEE. The CDR3 coding sequence is TGTGCCAGCAGCTTGCAGGGAGGGACTGAAGCTTTCTTT. Protein sequence: CASSLQGGTEAFF.

The chain carries TRBV29-1 and TRBJ2-7; weak D call: TRBD2 (5 bases). V was pared by 0 bases and J by 6 bases, with 6 bases between. The CDR3 totals 11 residues. From germline, CDR1 is SQVTM and CDR2 ANQGSEA. The CDR3 coding sequence is TGCAGCGTTGAAGATGAGGGCGAGCAGTACTTC. Its translation: CSVEDEGEQYF.

The chain has TRBV28 and TRBJ2-4; the D gene is possibly TRBD2 (6 bases). Germline V lookup: CDR1 MDHEN, CDR2 SYDVKM. V lost 5 bases, J lost 7 bases, and 12 bases lay in between. The CDR3 spans 13 residues. CDR3 sequence (DNA): TGTGCCAGCAGTCGTATAGCGGAGAACATTCAGTACTTC. As protein: CASSRIAENIQYF.

This clonotype was counted only a few times. The gene calls are TRBV3-1 and TRBJ2-5; D gene unclear. The CDR3 covers 14 residues. Trimming took off 0 bases at V and 1 base at J, with 6 bases between the two ends. Germline CDR1 reads LGHDT; CDR2 reads YNNKEL (reference sequence). The CDR3: CASSQDRIQETQYF. The DNA for the CDR3 is TGTGCCAGCAGCCAAGATAGAATCCAAGAGACCCAGTACTTC.

The V and J genes are TRBV4-2 and TRBJ2-1, with 7 bases lining up with TRBD1. The J call may be incorrect, as the DNA end agrees better with TRBJ2-7. Germline V CDR1 and CDR2: LGHNA, YNFKEQ. There are 16 residues in the CDR3. The CDR3 loop is CASSQDPATGVGEQYF. CDR3 in DNA: TGTGCCAGCAGCCAGGACCCCGCAACAGGGGTGGGCGAGCAGTACTTC.

Only a few counts were recorded for this clonotype. The chain uses TRBV2 and TRBJ1-2; D uncertain. In germline, CDR1 is SNHLY, CDR2 FYNNEI. Trimming stripped 5 bases from V and 1 base from J, with 5 bases between. This CDR3 is built from 12 residues. The CDR3 coding sequence is TGTGCCAGCAGTACCGTTAACTATGGCTACACCTTC. Translation: CASSTVNYGYTF.

This chain uses TRBV5-1 with TRBJ2-3; TRBD2 matches at 15 bases. V gave up 3 bases and J gave up 2 bases; unmatched junction bases: 4. From germline, CDR1 is SGHRS and CDR2 YFSETQ. The CDR3 sequence is 17 residues long. This chain's CDR3 is CASSSGTSGRTTDTQYF. The CDR3 DNA is TGCGCCAGCAGCTCCGGGACTAGCGGGAGGACCACAGATACGCAGTATTTT.